This entry lists 10 T cell receptor beta chains sequenced from one sample in a study of healthy donors' naive CD4 and CD8 T cells (dated by TCRdb to between 2014 and 2017). TCRdb records 454 GS FLX Titanium as the sequencer. A previously published linear amplification protocol was used to build TCR libraries from around 500 ng of total RNA. The public reads were reprocessed in TCRdb via fastp at Q25 and MiXCR, keeping in-frame beta chains. Rows are unified per CDR3 protein, each entry keeping the most common DNA and genes. Recorded for this sample are approximately 180,000 distinct CDR3 sequences; around 74% of them occurred a single time. The ten top clones hold 2% to 2.5% of the sample. Input material: naive CD4+ and CD8+ T cells sorted from blood, pooled from several donors. The cell subset or site label for this specimen denotes: FACS-sorted naive CD4+ (CD45RO-CD45RA+) and naive CD8+ (CD45RA+CD27bright) T cells. The receptors here all came from a pool of human donors in good health; the sample pools cells from several healthy donors.

The V and J genes are TRBV29-1 and TRBJ2-1, with TRBD2 identical over 11 bases. This CDR3 is 15 amino acids long. CDR1 and CDR2 from the germline V gene are SQVTM and ANQGSEA. The V gene end was trimmed by 4 bases and the J gene end by 10 bases; junction bases not matched to a gene: 12. CDR3 in amino acids: CSVALAGGLIGEQFF. As DNA, the CDR3 is TGCAGCGTTGCCCTAGCGGGGGGCCTAATTGGGGAGCAGTTCTTC.

The V call is TRBV6-5, the J call TRBJ2-2; D remains ambiguous. Germline values: CDR1 MNHEY, CDR2 SVGAGI. The V end lost 1 base, the J end lost 7 bases, and 10 bases lay between the germline ends. This CDR3 contains 14 residues. CDR3 residues: CASSYFGTVGELFF. The DNA for the CDR3 is TGTGCCAGCAGTTACTTTGGAACCGTCGGGGAGCTGTTTTTT.

This clonotype was seen a handful of times. The chain recombines TRBV18 with TRBJ2-7; 12 bases line up with TRBD1. In germline, CDR1 is KGHSH, CDR2 LQKENI. The CDR3 contains 14 residues. J gave up 5 bases and V 2 bases, and 1 base lay outside the gene matches. The CDR3 DNA is TGTGCCAGCTCACCAGGGACAGGGGGCAACGAGCAGTACTTC. Translating gives CASSPGTGGNEQYF.

The chain couples TRBV29-1 to TRBJ1-5; maybe TRBD1 (5 bases). The CDR3 has 13 residues. CDR1 is SQVTM and CDR2 is ANQGSEA in the germline V gene. Between the trimmed V and J ends, which lost 5 bases and 5 bases, there was a span of 13 bases. The CDR3 here is CSVLITGDQPQHF. The CDR3 nucleotides read TGCAGCGTTCTTATAACAGGTGATCAGCCCCAGCATTTT.

J is TRBJ2-3 and V is TRBV6-1, with 8 bases lining up with TRBD2. This CDR3 is built from 15 residues. V dropped 1 base and J dropped 5; count of bases not matched to a gene: 5. Germline assignment: CDR1 MNHNS and CDR2 SASEGT. CDR3 nucleotide sequence: TGTGCCAGCAGTGAAGAAGGGCTAGCGGGAGATACGCAGTATTTT. It encodes CASSEEGLAGDTQYF.

This chain links TRBV6-5 with TRBJ1-1; possibly TRBD1 for D (6 bases). Germline lookup yields CDR1 MNHEY and CDR2 SVGAGI. The CDR3 consists of 14 residues. V was shortened by 4 bases and J by 7 bases, with 16 bases between the two germline ends. For the CDR3, the DNA is TGTGCCAGCAGTTCTACCTCAGGGGTGGGTGAAGCTTTCTTT. Its translation is CASSSTSGVGEAFF.

This clonotype appeared a single time. The rearrangement joins TRBV6-5 to TRBJ1-6; no firm D call. The CDR3 length is 13 residues. The V gene lost 2 bases and the J gene lost 9 bases, with 8 bases spanning the gap. The germline V gene has CDR1 MNHEY and CDR2 SVGAGI. The CDR3 is CASSYQQPSPLHF. CDR3 in DNA: TGTGCCAGCAGTTACCAACAACCTTCACCCCTCCACTTT.

The CDR3 here is CASSAPRSGRHEQYF. The DNA for the CDR3 is TGTGCCAGCTCAGCCCCTCGCTCAGGTCGGCACGAGCAGTACTTC. The chain is built from TRBV18 and TRBJ2-7; D is ambiguous. The CDR3 consists of 15 residues. The ends were cut back, 5 bases at V and 5 bases at J, with 19 bases in the middle. Germline-derived CDR1 and CDR2 are KGHSH and LQKENI.

The gene calls are TRBV6-5 and TRBJ1-1, with D possibly matching TRBD1 (6 bases). V lost 0 bases to trimming and J lost 10 bases, with 12 bases between them. The CDR3 contains 13 residues. CDR1 and CDR2 from the germline V gene are MNHEY and SVGAGI. The CDR3 reads CASSYSIGGVAFF. The CDR3 bases are TGTGCCAGCAGTTACTCGATCGGGGGCGTAGCTTTCTTT.

This clonotype came up a few times. The chain links TRBV27 to TRBJ1-6, with D unresolved. This CDR3 has 17 residues. Germline loops: CDR1 MNHEY, CDR2 SMNVEV (reference sequence). V lost 1 base and J 8 bases, leaving 18 bases between the germline ends. CDR3 sequence: CASSLLALRASDSPLHF. The CDR3 DNA reads TGTGCCAGCAGTTTATTAGCTTTGAGGGCTTCTGATTCACCCCTCCACTTT.